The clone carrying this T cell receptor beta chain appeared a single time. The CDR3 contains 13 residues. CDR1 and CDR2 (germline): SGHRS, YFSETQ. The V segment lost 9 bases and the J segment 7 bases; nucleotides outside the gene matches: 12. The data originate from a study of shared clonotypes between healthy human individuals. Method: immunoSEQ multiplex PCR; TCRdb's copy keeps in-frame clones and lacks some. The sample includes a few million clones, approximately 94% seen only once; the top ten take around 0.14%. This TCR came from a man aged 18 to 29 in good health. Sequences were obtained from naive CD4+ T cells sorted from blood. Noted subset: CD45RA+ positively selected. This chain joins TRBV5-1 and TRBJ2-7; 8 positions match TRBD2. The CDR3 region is CATARGASGEQYF. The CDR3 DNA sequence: TGCGCCACCGCGAGGGGGGCTAGCGGGGAGCAGTACTTC.